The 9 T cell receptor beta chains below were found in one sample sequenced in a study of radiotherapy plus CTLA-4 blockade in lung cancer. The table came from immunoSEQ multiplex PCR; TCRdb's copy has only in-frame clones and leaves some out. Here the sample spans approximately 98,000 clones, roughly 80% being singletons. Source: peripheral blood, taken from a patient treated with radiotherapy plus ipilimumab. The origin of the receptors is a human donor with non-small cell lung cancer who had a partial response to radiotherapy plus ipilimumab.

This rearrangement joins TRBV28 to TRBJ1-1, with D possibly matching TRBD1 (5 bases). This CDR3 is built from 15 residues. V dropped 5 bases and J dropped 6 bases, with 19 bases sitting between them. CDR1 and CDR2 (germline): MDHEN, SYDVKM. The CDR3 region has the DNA TGTGCCAGCAGTCACCGAAAGGGGATACTTCCTGAAGCTTTCTTT. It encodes CASSHRKGILPEAFF.

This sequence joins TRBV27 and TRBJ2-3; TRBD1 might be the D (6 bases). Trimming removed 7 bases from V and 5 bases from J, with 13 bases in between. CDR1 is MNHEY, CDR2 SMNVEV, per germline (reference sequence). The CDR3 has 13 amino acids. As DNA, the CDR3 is TGTGCCAGCAATAACAGGGCCCGAGATACGCAGTATTTT. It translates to CASNNRARDTQYF.

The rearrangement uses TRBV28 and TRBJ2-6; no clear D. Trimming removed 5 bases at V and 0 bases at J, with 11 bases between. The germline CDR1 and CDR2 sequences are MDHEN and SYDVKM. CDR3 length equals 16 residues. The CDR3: CASSPPISSGANVLTF. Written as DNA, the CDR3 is TGTGCCAGCAGTCCGCCAATTAGCTCTGGGGCCAACGTCCTGACTTTC.

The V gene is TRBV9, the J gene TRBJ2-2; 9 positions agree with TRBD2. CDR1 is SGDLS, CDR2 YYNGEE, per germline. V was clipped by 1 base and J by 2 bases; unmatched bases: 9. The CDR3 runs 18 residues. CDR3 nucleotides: TGTGCCAGCAGCGTAAGCCAATCTAGCGGGGTAAACACCGGGGAGCTGTTTTTT. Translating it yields CASSVSQSSGVNTGELFF.

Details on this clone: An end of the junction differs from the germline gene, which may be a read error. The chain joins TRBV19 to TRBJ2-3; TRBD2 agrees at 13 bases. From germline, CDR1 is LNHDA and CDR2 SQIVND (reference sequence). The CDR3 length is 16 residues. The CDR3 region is CASSIETGTGTSGILF. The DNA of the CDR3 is TGTGCCAGTAGTATTGAGACCGGGACAGGGACTAGCGGGATCCTCTTT.

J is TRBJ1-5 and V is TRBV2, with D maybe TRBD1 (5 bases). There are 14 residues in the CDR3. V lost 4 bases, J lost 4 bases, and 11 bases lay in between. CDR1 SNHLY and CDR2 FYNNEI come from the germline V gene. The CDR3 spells CASSVDSTNQPQHF. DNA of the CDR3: TGTGCCAGCAGTGTTGACAGCACTAATCAGCCCCAGCATTTT. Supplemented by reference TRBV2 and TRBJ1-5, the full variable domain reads EPEVTQTPSHQVTQMGQEVILRCVPISNHLYFYWYRQILGQKVEFLVSFYNNEISEKSEIFDDQFSVERPDGSNFTLKIRSTKLEDSAMYFCASSVDSTNQPQHFGDGTRLSIL.

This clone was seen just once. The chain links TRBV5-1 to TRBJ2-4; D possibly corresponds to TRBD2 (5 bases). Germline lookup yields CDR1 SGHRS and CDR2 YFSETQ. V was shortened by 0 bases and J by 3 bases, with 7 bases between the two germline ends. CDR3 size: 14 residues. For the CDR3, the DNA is TGCGCCAGCAGCTTGGATGCGGGCAAAAACATTCAGTACTTC. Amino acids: CASSLDAGKNIQYF.

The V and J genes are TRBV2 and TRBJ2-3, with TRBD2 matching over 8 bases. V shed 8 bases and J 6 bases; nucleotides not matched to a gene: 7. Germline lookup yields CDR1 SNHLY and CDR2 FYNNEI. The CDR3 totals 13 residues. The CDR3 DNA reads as TGTGCCAGCGGGACTAGAACGTCGGATACGCAGTATTTT. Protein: CASGTRTSDTQYF. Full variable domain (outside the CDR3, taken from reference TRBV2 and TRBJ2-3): EPEVTQTPSHQVTQMGQEVILRCVPISNHLYFYWYRQILGQKVEFLVSFYNNEISEKSEIFDDQFSVERPDGSNFTLKIRSTKLEDSAMYFCASGTRTSDTQYFGPGTRLTVL.

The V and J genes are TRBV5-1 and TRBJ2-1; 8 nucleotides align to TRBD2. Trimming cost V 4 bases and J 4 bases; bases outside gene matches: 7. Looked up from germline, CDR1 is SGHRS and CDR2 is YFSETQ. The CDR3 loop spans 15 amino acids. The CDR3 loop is CASSLTSGIYNEQFF. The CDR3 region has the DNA TGCGCCAGCAGCCTTACTAGCGGAATTTACAATGAGCAGTTCTTC.